This TCR beta chain was identified in a study of blood T cells in healthy people across ages. The CDR3 is 13 amino acids. Trimming took 0 bases from V and 4 from J, leaving 4 bases between them. Germline V CDR1 and CDR2: LNHNV, YYDKDF (reference sequence). A note on this clonotype: The antigen is undetermined.

A second about 6 to 12 cycle PCR used barcoded and J-beta primers. Each CDR3 protein gets one entry after TCRdb re-called the 5' RACE reads with MiXCR. The sample includes 800,000 to 900,000 distinct CDR3 sequences, 62% seen only once; the top ten take 28%. Study-level findings and limits: Changes in expanded clonotypes were possibly confounded, as the CMV status of donors was unknown.

Sequencing was performed on blood. This chain connects TRBV15 to TRBJ2-1; no clear D. This TCR derives from a man between 25 and 39 years old in good health. CDR3 sequence reads: CATSRDGYNEQFF. The CDR3 nucleotides are TGTGCCACCAGCAGAGATGGATACAATGAGCAGTTCTTC.